Sequencing of this T cell receptor beta chain was carried out in a study of lymphopenia after photon versus proton radiotherapy. Study results and caveats: After lymphocyte nadir, photon-treated repertoires showed oligoclonal expansion, especially CD8+ Temra. Better survival with proton therapy was suggested as possible, not demonstrated.

Of note for this clone: Its antigen is not known.

The data were produced by immunoSEQ multiplex PCR, yet TCRdb's version contains in-frame clones alone and is incomplete. The sample contains 65,000 to 70,000 clones, just over 90% of which appear only once. Looked up from germline, CDR1 is MGHRA and CDR2 is YSYEKL. Trimming shortened V by 2 bases and J by 2 bases, and 10 bases separated the two germline ends. This CDR3 has 14 residues. The chain recombines TRBV4-1 with TRBJ2-7, with TRBD1 as a possible D gene (5 bases). The source is a woman aged 70 to 79 with pancreatic cancer. The sequencing here drew on peripheral blood, taken from a patient treated with photon-based radiotherapy. The CDR3 protein is CASSQSDITYEQYF. CDR3 nucleotide sequence: TGCGCCAGCAGCCAATCGGACATTACCTACGAGCAGTACTTC.